This paragraph covers one T cell receptor (beta chain) sequence. The antigen remains undetermined. Germline assignment: CDR1 SNHLY and CDR2 FYNNEI. Between the trimmed V and J ends, which lost 7 bases and 6 bases, there was a span of 14 bases. The CDR3 spans 13 residues. Clones were sequenced by immunoSEQ multiplex PCR, and TCRdb holds only the in-frame ones, with some missing. The data hold roughly 180,000 clones, with about 94% observed a single time. The data originate from a study of T cell responses to AZD1222 COVID-19 vaccine. Study-wide points: Close to half of all spike-specific TCRs reportedly target regions of the variants that are unmutated. Clonal diversity may have been underestimated in mostly white British donors. Repertoire sampling occurred only after the peak T cell response. The number of AZD1222 recipients seropositive at baseline was only 6 or 7.

The receptor comes from an adult in good health. Sequenced here: peripheral blood, sampled on day 0 of AZD1222 vaccination. The chain has TRBV2 and TRBJ2-3; weak D call: TRBD2 (5 bases). CDR3 region: CASNGEGIDTQYF. CDR3 coding DNA: TGTGCCAGCAACGGGGAAGGGATCGATACGCAGTATTTT.